What follows describes a single TCR beta chain. The CDR3 is made up of 13 amino acids. V was pared by 6 bases and J by 2 bases, with 9 bases between. The data derive from a study of blood T cell repertoires in COVID-19. Study in general: Sites in the United States, Italy and Spain provided acute and convalescent COVID-19 samples. T cells, B-cell-depleted T cells, or PBMCs provided the cDNA or gDNA that served as material.

In the source study's methods: It was from reference gene primer amplification that nucleated cell counts were estimated. Clones were sequenced by immunoSEQ multiplex PCR, and TCRdb holds only the in-frame ones, with some missing. V, J and clone size are taken as reported in that table, and D and trimming were inferred from the DNA itself. The sample contains 100,000 to 150,000 clones, approximately 80% of which appear only once. Sequenced material: peripheral blood. The receptor was derived from a man between 40 and 49 years old with active or convalescent COVID-19. The chain combines TRBV12-3 or TRBV12-4 with TRBJ2-3, with a tentative D call TRBD1 (5 bases). The CDR3 loop reads CASRGPNTDTQYF. CDR3 bases: TGTGCCAGCAGGGGGCCCAACACAGATACGCAGTATTTT.